This T cell receptor (beta chain) was identified during a study of patients and donors after allogeneic stem cell transplantation. TCRdb re-called the RT-PCR reads with MiXCR, one entry per CDR3 protein. The table shows over 65,000 distinct CDR3 sequences, with less than 30% occurring only once. The V and J ends lost 4 bases and 4 bases, in that order; junction bases with no gene match: 6. This CDR3 has 15 amino acids. CDR1 and CDR2 (germline): WSHSY, SAAADI. This chain uses TRBV10-2 with TRBJ2-1; the match to TRBD2 covers 8 bases. The sequencing input was blood, either unsorted or a sorted T cell fraction (not recorded which). This sequence originates from a human donor who was either an allogeneic HSCT recipient or a stem cell or donor lymphocyte infusion donor (not recorded which). It is not recorded whose cells these are; they may come from a transplant donor. The CDR3 nucleotides read TGCGCCAGCAGTGTAGGTAGCGGGGTTTACAATGAGCAGTTCTTC. It yields the protein CASSVGSGVYNEQFF.